This T cell receptor (beta chain) was profiled in a study of cytomegalovirus exposure and HLA in healthy donors. Findings and limits, study-wide: Cytomegalovirus-associated TCR beta chains were listed, numbering around 150.

This PCR relied on a set of 60 Vbeta primers and 13 Jbeta primers. Sequencing was performed with immunoSEQ multiplex PCR; in TCRdb, only in-frame clones are kept and a portion is missing. The sample carries roughly 150,000 clones, around two thirds recorded once. As concerns this clone: Its antigen remains unknown.

Sequencing was done on a sample of PBMCs. This receptor was identified in a man younger than 40 in good health and CMV-seropositive.

The CDR3 region has the DNA TGTGCCAGCAGCTTGGCTACGGCGGGAGATTACAATGAGCAGTTCTTC. Protein: CASSLATAGDYNEQFF. J is TRBJ2-1 and V is TRBV5-6; 7 bases fit TRBD2. The V gene's germline CDR1 is SGHDT and CDR2 YYEEEE. Losses at the gene ends were 0 bases for V and 4 bases for J; bases not matched to a gene: 7. This CDR3 region has 16 residues.